These T cell receptor beta chains were read from a single sample in a study of cytomegalovirus exposure and HLA in healthy donors. TCRdb's table, derived via immunoSEQ multiplex PCR, lists solely in-frame clones and lacks some. Of some 120,000 clones detected, 80% appear once; the ten largest clones hold 1%. Sequenced input: PBMCs. All receptors derive from a middle-aged man in good health and CMV-seronegative. CDR3s include the opening cysteine and the closing phenylalanine or tryptophan. D genes are given only for firm matches. Only part of the rows carry a size: once, few, many, or a class if the clone is expanded.

j_gene,d_gene,v_gene,abundance,CDR3aa,CDR3nt
TRBJ2-5,.,TRBV29-1,once,CSVERGTEQETQYF,TGCAGCGTTGAACGGGGGACAGAACAAGAGACCCAGTACTTC
TRBJ1-5,TRBD1,TRBV9,few,CASSVIRGLYQPQHF,TGTGCCAGCAGCGTAATCAGGGGGCTTTACCAGCCCCAGCATTTT
TRBJ2-2,.,TRBV5-1,few,CASSFSQVTGELFF,TGCGCCAGCAGCTTTTCACAGGTTACCGGGGAGCTGTTTTTT
TRBJ1-2,TRBD1,TRBV7-9,.,CASRDDRGGFYGYTF,TGTGCCAGCAGAGATGACAGGGGGGGATTCTATGGCTACACCTTC
TRBJ2-2,TRBD1,TRBV5-1,few,CASSFAGGDTGELFF,TGCGCCAGCAGCTTTGCAGGGGGCGACACCGGGGAGCTGTTTTTT
TRBJ2-3,.,TRBV30,.,CAWTGDMYDTQYF,TGTGCCTGGACAGGGGACATGTACGATACGCAGTATTTT
TRBJ2-1,TRBD2,TRBV11-2,.,CASSSGTSGRNEQFF,TGTGCCAGCAGTTCCGGGACTAGCGGACGAAATGAGCAGTTCTTC
TRBJ1-4,TRBD1,TRBV19,.,CASSPDRRNEKLFF,TGTGCCAGTAGTCCGGACAGGCGAAATGAAAAACTGTTTTTT
TRBJ2-7,.,TRBV7-9,.,CASSLFGSGSTYEQYF,TGTGCCAGCAGCTTATTCGGTAGCGGTTCCACCTACGAGCAGTACTTC
TRBJ1-4,.,TRBV7-9,.,CASSLDSAGASLLFF,TGTGCCAGCAGCTTAGATTCGGCAGGGGCGAGTCTACTGTTTTTT
TRBJ1-2,.,TRBV7-2,.,CASSPTGYGYTF,TGTGCCAGCAGCCCTACAGGATATGGCTACACCTTC
TRBJ1-1,.,TRBV29-1,.,CSVEGAGIEAFF,TGCAGCGTTGAGGGGGCAGGGATTGAAGCTTTCTTT
TRBJ2-5,.,TRBV11-3,.,CASSLGYGGAETQYF,TGTGCCAGCAGCTTAGGCTACGGCGGGGCCGAGACCCAGTACTTC
TRBJ1-2,TRBD1,TRBV18,few,CASSTGAGYGYTF,TGTGCCAGCTCAACAGGGGCCGGGTATGGCTACACCTTC
TRBJ2-7,.,TRBV7-9,.,CASSLDSGVESF,TGTGCCAGCAGCTTAGATTCCGGGGTGGAATCTTTC
TRBJ2-7,TRBD2,TRBV16,.,CASSQSGTSFEQYF,TGTGCCAGCAGCCAATCGGGGACTAGTTTCGAGCAGTACTTC
TRBJ1-2,TRBD1,TRBV2,.,CASDRGYYGYTF,TGTGCCAGCGACAGGGGGTACTATGGCTACACCTTC
TRBJ2-5,TRBD1,TRBV7-6,.,CASSFSGGNWETQYF,TGTGCCAGCAGCTTCTCAGGGGGCAATTGGGAGACCCAGTACTTC
TRBJ2-5,TRBD2,TRBV30,.,CAWSMGTSSETQYF,TGTGCCTGGTCCATGGGGACTAGCTCGGAGACCCAGTACTTC
TRBJ2-1,TRBD2,TRBV5-6,.,CASSPSRDYYNEQFF,TGTGCCAGCAGCCCAAGCCGGGACTACTACAATGAGCAGTTCTTC
TRBJ2-5,TRBD1,TRBV10-1,few,CASSRGSGQETQYF,TGCGCCAGCAGCAGGGGGTCGGGACAAGAGACCCAGTACTTC
TRBJ1-1,.,TRBV2,.,CASSEQGYTEAFF,TGTGCCAGCAGTGAGCAGGGTTACACTGAAGCTTTCTTT
TRBJ2-2,.,TRBV19,.,CASIEDRPNTGELFF,TGTGCCAGTATAGAAGACAGGCCCAACACCGGGGAGCTGTTTTTT
TRBJ2-5,.,TRBV6-1,once,CASCAGVETQYF,TGTGCCAGTTGTGCAGGGGTTGAGACCCAGTACTTC
TRBJ2-7,.,TRBV6-5,.,CASTATGFGEQYF,TGTGCCAGCACCGCAACAGGGTTCGGCGAGCAGTACTTC
TRBJ2-3,TRBD2,TRBV7-8,.,CASSILAGGTTDTQYF,TGTGCCAGCAGCATCCTAGCGGGAGGTACCACAGATACGCAGTATTTT
TRBJ1-1,.,TRBV18,.,CASSPLGQTLNTEAFF,TGTGCCAGCTCACCTCTGGGGCAGACACTTAACACTGAAGCTTTCTTT
TRBJ2-1,TRBD1,TRBV6-6,few,CASLGTEGGIWNEQFF,TGTGCCAGCCTAGGGACAGAGGGTGGTATTTGGAATGAGCAGTTCTTC
TRBJ1-4,TRBD1,TRBV2,.,CASRDRVTNEKLFF,TGTGCCAGCAGAGACAGGGTGACTAATGAAAAACTGTTTTTT
TRBJ2-7,.,TRBV10-3,.,CAISEGSGSYEQYF,TGTGCCATCAGTGAGGGGAGTGGATCCTACGAGCAGTACTTC
TRBJ2-1,TRBD2,TRBV29-1,.,CSVLAGGDYNEQFF,TGCAGCGTCCTAGCGGGGGGAGACTACAATGAGCAGTTCTTC
TRBJ2-1,TRBD1,TRBV6-1,.,CASSSRTGVSNEQFF,TGTGCCAGCAGTTCCCGGACAGGGGTAAGCAATGAGCAGTTCTTC
TRBJ1-4,.,TRBV7-9,few,CASSLSSLQVELFF,TGTGCCAGCAGCTTATCATCGCTTCAGGTCGAGCTGTTTTTT
TRBJ2-1,TRBD1,TRBV5-1,.,CASSSGGTGGLEQFF,TGCGCCAGCAGCTCTGGTGGGACAGGGGGCCTTGAGCAGTTCTTC
TRBJ2-6,.,TRBV5-1,.,CASSAIPGNSGANVLTF,TGCGCCAGCAGCGCAATTCCAGGGAATTCTGGGGCCAACGTCCTGACTTTC
TRBJ2-5,TRBD2,TRBV5-4,.,CASSLAGGLKQETQYF,TGTGCCAGCAGCTTGGCGGGGGGACTCAAGCAAGAGACCCAGTACTTC
TRBJ1-2,TRBD1,TRBV15,.,CATSRLDREASYTF,TGTGCCACCAGCAGGCTGGACAGGGAGGCAAGCTACACCTTC